Following are 29 T cell receptor beta chains from one sample sequenced in a study of shared clonotypes between healthy human individuals. Libraries were prepared by immunoSEQ multiplex PCR; TCRdb keeps only in-frame clonotypes and omits some of them. The sample contains some 2.1 million clones, roughly 95% of which appear only once. The sequenced sample consisted of naive CD4+ T cells sorted from blood. This sample's subset: CD45RA+ positively selected. Receptors originate from a man between 18 and 29 years old in good health.

The chain joins TRBV25-1 to TRBJ2-2; TRBD1 might be the D (6 bases). With 7 bases removed from V and 2 bases from J, the gap between germline ends came to 17 bases. CDR3 size: 16 residues. Germline assignment: CDR1 MGHDK and CDR2 SYGVNS. As DNA, the CDR3 is TGTGCCAGCATGGGACCATGGGGGCATAACACCGGGGAGCTGTTTTTT. Translated, it gives CASMGPWGHNTGELFF.

This clone occurred once. This CDR3 is also generated by other DNA sequences in the sample. This chain connects TRBV11-3 to TRBJ1-3, with a possible D match to TRBD1 (6 bases). V dropped 5 bases and J dropped 4 bases, with 9 bases sitting between them. Germline CDR1 is SGHNT and CDR2 is YENEEA. The length of the CDR3 is 13 residues. CDR3 amino acids: CASSPTGGNTIYF. CDR3 DNA: TGTGCCAGCAGCCCAACAGGGGGAAACACCATATATTTT.

This clone appeared a single time. This chain uses TRBV6-5 with TRBJ1-6; D gene ambiguous. The germline V gene encodes CDR1 MNHEY and CDR2 SVGAGI. The V end lost 6 bases, the J end lost 7 bases, and 10 bases lay between the germline ends. The CDR3 extends over 13 amino acids. CDR3 loop: CASRVQTNSPLHF. The CDR3 DNA reads as TGTGCCAGCAGGGTACAGACAAATTCACCCCTCCACTTT.

The rearrangement links TRBV2 to TRBJ2-3, with D tentatively TRBD1 or TRBD2 (6 bases each). CDR1 SNHLY and CDR2 FYNNEI come from the germline V gene. Trimming took 6 bases from V and 5 from J, leaving 18 bases between them. The CDR3 spans 15 residues. The CDR3 loop is CASRRGAPGIDTQYF. In DNA form, the CDR3 reads TGTGCCAGCAGGAGGGGGGCGCCTGGCATAGATACGCAGTATTTT.

V is TRBV30 and J is TRBJ1-6; no definite D call. From germline, CDR1 is GTSNPN and CDR2 SVGIG (reference sequence). This CDR3 contains 15 residues. V was shortened by 0 bases and J by 14 bases, with 20 bases between the two germline ends. The CDR3 coding sequence is TGTGCCTGGAGTGTAAGAGGGCCACGGGTGTCAACCCTCCACTTT. Residues: CAWSVRGPRVSTLHF.

This clone appeared once. The rearrangement links TRBV4-3 to TRBJ2-1, with 10 bases aligning to TRBD2. The CDR3 spans 19 residues. Germline-derived CDR1 and CDR2 are LGHNA and YSLEER. V gave up 3 bases and J gave up 0 bases; unmatched junction bases: 11. The CDR3 reads CASSQNGLAGVSSYNEQFF. The CDR3 nucleotides read TGCGCCAGCAGCCAGAACGGGCTAGCGGGGGTTAGCTCCTACAATGAGCAGTTCTTC.

V and J are TRBV9 and TRBJ2-2; 13 bases map to TRBD2. From germline, CDR1 is SGDLS and CDR2 YYNGEE. V trimming: 4 bases; J trimming: 3 bases; junction bases outside the gene matches: 9. This CDR3 contains 18 residues. The CDR3 here is CASSTRGLAGSYTGELFF. The CDR3 bases are TGTGCCAGCAGCACCCGGGGACTAGCGGGATCTTACACCGGGGAGCTGTTTTTT.

The chain has TRBV25-1 and TRBJ2-1; 7 nucleotides line up with TRBD1. V trimming: 3 bases; J trimming: 7 bases; junction bases outside the gene matches: 3. The length of the CDR3 is 13 residues. Germline V gene lookup returns CDR1 MGHDK and CDR2 SYGVNS. CDR3 nucleotide sequence: TGTGCCAGCAGTGACGAGACAGGGAATGAGCAGTTCTTC. Amino acid sequence: CASSDETGNEQFF.

This chain uses TRBV30 with TRBJ2-5, with 16 bases matching TRBD2. Losses at the gene ends were 4 bases for V and 5 bases for J; bases not matched to a gene: 10. The CDR3 totals 17 residues. Per germline, CDR1 GTSNPN and CDR2 SVGIG (reference sequence). CDR3 sequence: CAWTPGTSGRARETQYF. In nucleotides, the CDR3 is TGTGCCTGGACTCCCGGGACTAGCGGGAGGGCGAGGGAGACCCAGTACTTC.

The chain employs TRBV19 and TRBJ2-2; D possibly corresponds to TRBD1 (6 bases). The CDR3 is 14 amino acids. V lost 4 bases to trimming and J lost 4 bases, with 10 bases between them. Germline loops: CDR1 LNHDA, CDR2 SQIVND (reference sequence). CDR3 sequence reads: CASSKETGTGELFF. As DNA, the CDR3 is TGTGCCAGTAGTAAGGAGACAGGCACCGGGGAGCTGTTTTTT.

The chain joins TRBV7-9 to TRBJ1-6, with 7 bases identical to TRBD1. V shed 2 bases, J shed 8 bases, and the junction held 6 bases outside the gene matches. Germline-derived CDR1 and CDR2 are SEHNR and FQNEAQ (reference sequence). The CDR3 runs to 15 residues. CDR3: CASSLRGTVDSPLHF. The CDR3 nucleotides are TGTGCCAGCAGCTTACGAGGGACAGTCGATTCACCCCTCCACTTT. Based on the CDR3 plus reference TRBV7-9 and TRBJ1-6, the full variable domain is DTGVSQNPRHKITKRGQNVTFRCDPISEHNRLYWYRQTLGQGPEFLTYFQNEAQLEKSRLLSDRFSAERPKGSFSTLEIQRTEQGDSAMYLCASSLRGTVDSPLHFGNGTRLTVT.

The chain couples TRBV4-1 to TRBJ1-4; TRBD1 matches 7 bases. The trim removed 2 bases at V and 6 bases at J, leaving 3 bases unmatched. The CDR3 is 14 residues long. CDR1 is MGHRA and CDR2 is YSYEKL in the germline V gene. CDR3 bases: TGCGCCAGCAGCCAACAGGGGGTTCATGAAAAACTGTTTTTT. It specifies CASSQQGVHEKLFF.

This sequence joins TRBV4-1 and TRBJ2-2, with 8 bases that match TRBD1. The junction had 5 bases not matched to a gene; V was cut back by 5 bases and J by 0 bases. CDR3 length: 16 residues. Germline assignment: CDR1 MGHRA and CDR2 YSYEKL. CDR3 loop: CASSLEGQANTGELFF. As DNA, the CDR3 is TGCGCCAGCAGCTTAGAGGGACAGGCGAACACCGGGGAGCTGTTTTTT.

The chain is built from TRBV4-3 and TRBJ2-5; D gene uncertain. TRBJ2-7 explains the end of the DNA better; the J call may be wrong. CDR1 and CDR2 (germline): LGHNA, YSLEER. CDR3 size: 15 residues. CDR3 bases: TGCGCCAGCAGCCTAGAAGTTGGTCCCTCCTACGAGCAGTACTTC. Protein product: CASSLEVGPSYEQYF.

This clone was detected once. The chain employs TRBV10-2 and TRBJ2-1; D is unclear. This CDR3 is built from 12 residues. The germline gives CDR1 WSHSY, CDR2 SAAADI. Trimming left V 8 bases short and J 3 bases short, with 8 bases between. The DNA of the CDR3 is TGCGCCAGCTCCGAGATCTACAATGAGCAGTTCTTC. Residues: CASSEIYNEQFF.

CDR3 bases: TGTGCCAGCAGCTCTCTAGCGGGGTCCAATGCAGATACGCAGTATTTT. It translates to CASSSLAGSNADTQYF. This sequence joins TRBV5-4 and TRBJ2-3, with TRBD2 matching 9 bases. The CDR3 sequence is 16 residues long. V shed 3 bases and J 4 bases; nucleotides not matched to a gene: 9. Germline loops: CDR1 SGHNT, CDR2 YYREEE (reference sequence).

The gene calls are TRBV6-6 and TRBJ2-1, with 7 positions matching TRBD2. V gave up 5 bases and J gave up 1 base; unmatched junction bases: 8. There are 16 residues in the CDR3. The germline V gene encodes CDR1 MNHNY and CDR2 SVGAGI (reference sequence). The CDR3 DNA reads TGTGCCAGCAGTCCCCACCGGGGGGATTCCTACAATGAGCAGTTCTTC. As protein: CASSPHRGDSYNEQFF.

J is TRBJ2-7 and V is TRBV6-5; no clear D gene. V lost 6 bases and J lost 4, with 13 bases in between. Germline values: CDR1 MNHEY, CDR2 SVGAGI. The CDR3 totals 13 residues. The CDR3, as DNA: TGTGCCAGCAGACGCACTCTCCTTTACGAGCAGTACTTC. It encodes CASRRTLLYEQYF.

The V call is TRBV6-1, the J call TRBJ2-7; TRBD1 aligns across 9 bases. J gave up 2 bases and V 7 bases, and 3 bases lay outside the gene matches. The V gene's germline CDR1 is MNHNS and CDR2 SASEGT. This CDR3 has 13 residues. In DNA form, the CDR3 reads TGTGCCAGCATACGGGACAGGGCCTACGAGCAGTACTTC. Residues: CASIRDRAYEQYF.

Of note for this clone: One end of the junction varies from germline; a read error may be responsible. V and J are TRBV5-1 and TRBJ2-5, with 9 bases lining up with TRBD1. Germline values: CDR1 SGHRS, CDR2 YFSETQ. The CDR3 totals 14 residues. The CDR3 nucleotides are TGCGCCAGCAGCTTAACCGGGACAGGGTCTCTCTTGCACTTC. Translating gives CASSLTGTGSLLHF.

The chain joins TRBV5-1 to TRBJ2-6; unclear D gene. V gave up 0 bases and J gave up 12 bases, with 13 bases separating them. CDR3 length: 14 amino acids. Germline CDR1 and CDR2: SGHRS and YFSETQ. The CDR3 DNA is TGCGCCAGCAGCTTGGATACGGATTTCGGCGTCCTGACTTTC. It encodes CASSLDTDFGVLTF.

This clone was seen once. The chain employs TRBV27 and TRBJ2-3; TRBD2 aligns across 13 bases. The J segment lost 6 bases and the V segment lost 6 bases, leaving 12 bases of the junction unmatched. CDR1 is MNHEY, CDR2 SMNVEV, per germline (reference sequence). CDR3 size: 17 residues. CDR3 in DNA: TGTGCCAGCAGGACCCTAACTAGCGGGAGGGTCGGGGATACGCAGTATTTT. Its protein is CASRTLTSGRVGDTQYF.

The count of this clone is one. The chain has TRBV7-2 and TRBJ2-7; D ambiguous. V lost 2 bases to trimming and J lost 1 base, with 12 bases between them. CDR1 is SGHTA, CDR2 FQGNSA, per germline. The CDR3 is 15 residues long. This CDR3 is CASSLFQTPSYEQYF. CDR3 sequence (DNA): TGTGCCAGCAGCTTATTTCAGACCCCTTCCTACGAGCAGTACTTC.

The rearrangement joins TRBV9 to TRBJ2-3, with D possibly TRBD2 on 6 matching bases. V lost 4 bases to trimming and J lost 1 base, with 7 bases between them. The germline CDR1 and CDR2 sequences are SGDLS and YYNGEE. CDR3 length: 13 residues. The CDR3 is CASSPSGTDTQYF. In DNA form, the CDR3 reads TGTGCCAGCAGCCCTAGCGGCACAGATACGCAGTATTTT.

This chain uses TRBV10-3 with TRBJ2-7; 14 bases are a match to TRBD2. Per germline, CDR1 ENHRY and CDR2 SYGVKD. CDR3 length equals 18 residues. After removal of 8 bases from V and 3 bases from J, the junction contained 15 bases not matched to a gene. CDR3 sequence (DNA): TGTGCCATCTCGCCGACGACTAGCGGGGGGGCGGTGGTCTACGAGCAGTACTTC. Translation gives CAISPTTSGGAVVYEQYF.

The chain carries TRBV11-2 and TRBJ1-1; a possible D gene is TRBD1 (6 bases). The CDR3 is 14 residues long. Trimming took off 0 bases at V and 4 bases at J, with 9 bases between the two ends. Looked up from germline, CDR1 is SGHAT and CDR2 is FQNNGV. CDR3 sequence: CASSLDGQTTEAFF. CDR3 bases: TGTGCCAGCAGCTTAGACGGACAGACCACTGAAGCTTTCTTT.

The rearrangement links TRBV4-3 to TRBJ2-1; no firm D call. There are 14 residues in the CDR3. Trimming cost V 0 bases and J 5 bases, with 8 bases left between them. CDR1 LGHNA and CDR2 YSLEER come from the germline V gene. The CDR3 sequence: CASSQELINNEQFF. CDR3 DNA: TGCGCCAGCAGCCAAGAGCTGATCAACAATGAGCAGTTCTTC.

The chain joins TRBV10-1 to TRBJ1-1; D might be TRBD1 (6 bases). Germline V CDR1 and CDR2: WNHNN, SYGVQD (reference sequence). V dropped 6 bases and J dropped 1 base, with 15 bases sitting between them. The CDR3 length is 15 residues. The CDR3 region is CASSPTGRWNTEAFF. CDR3 sequence (DNA): TGCGCCAGCAGCCCTACAGGGAGATGGAACACTGAAGCTTTCTTT.

This chain uses TRBV7-2 with TRBJ2-7; D is perhaps TRBD1 (5 bases). Deletions cut 5 bases from V and 2 bases from J, with 10 bases between. The CDR3 extends over 13 amino acids. Germline CDR1 reads SGHTA; CDR2 reads FQGNSA. CDR3 loop: CASSKTDAYEQYF. In nucleotides, the CDR3 is TGTGCCAGCAGCAAGACAGATGCCTACGAGCAGTACTTC. Drawing the rest from reference TRBV7-2 and TRBJ2-7, the complete variable domain is GAGVSQSPSNKVTEKGKDVELRCDPISGHTALYWYRQSLGQGLEFLIYFQGNSAPDKSGLPSDRFSAERTGGSVSTLTIQRTQQEDSAVYLCASSKTDAYEQYFGPGTRLTVT.